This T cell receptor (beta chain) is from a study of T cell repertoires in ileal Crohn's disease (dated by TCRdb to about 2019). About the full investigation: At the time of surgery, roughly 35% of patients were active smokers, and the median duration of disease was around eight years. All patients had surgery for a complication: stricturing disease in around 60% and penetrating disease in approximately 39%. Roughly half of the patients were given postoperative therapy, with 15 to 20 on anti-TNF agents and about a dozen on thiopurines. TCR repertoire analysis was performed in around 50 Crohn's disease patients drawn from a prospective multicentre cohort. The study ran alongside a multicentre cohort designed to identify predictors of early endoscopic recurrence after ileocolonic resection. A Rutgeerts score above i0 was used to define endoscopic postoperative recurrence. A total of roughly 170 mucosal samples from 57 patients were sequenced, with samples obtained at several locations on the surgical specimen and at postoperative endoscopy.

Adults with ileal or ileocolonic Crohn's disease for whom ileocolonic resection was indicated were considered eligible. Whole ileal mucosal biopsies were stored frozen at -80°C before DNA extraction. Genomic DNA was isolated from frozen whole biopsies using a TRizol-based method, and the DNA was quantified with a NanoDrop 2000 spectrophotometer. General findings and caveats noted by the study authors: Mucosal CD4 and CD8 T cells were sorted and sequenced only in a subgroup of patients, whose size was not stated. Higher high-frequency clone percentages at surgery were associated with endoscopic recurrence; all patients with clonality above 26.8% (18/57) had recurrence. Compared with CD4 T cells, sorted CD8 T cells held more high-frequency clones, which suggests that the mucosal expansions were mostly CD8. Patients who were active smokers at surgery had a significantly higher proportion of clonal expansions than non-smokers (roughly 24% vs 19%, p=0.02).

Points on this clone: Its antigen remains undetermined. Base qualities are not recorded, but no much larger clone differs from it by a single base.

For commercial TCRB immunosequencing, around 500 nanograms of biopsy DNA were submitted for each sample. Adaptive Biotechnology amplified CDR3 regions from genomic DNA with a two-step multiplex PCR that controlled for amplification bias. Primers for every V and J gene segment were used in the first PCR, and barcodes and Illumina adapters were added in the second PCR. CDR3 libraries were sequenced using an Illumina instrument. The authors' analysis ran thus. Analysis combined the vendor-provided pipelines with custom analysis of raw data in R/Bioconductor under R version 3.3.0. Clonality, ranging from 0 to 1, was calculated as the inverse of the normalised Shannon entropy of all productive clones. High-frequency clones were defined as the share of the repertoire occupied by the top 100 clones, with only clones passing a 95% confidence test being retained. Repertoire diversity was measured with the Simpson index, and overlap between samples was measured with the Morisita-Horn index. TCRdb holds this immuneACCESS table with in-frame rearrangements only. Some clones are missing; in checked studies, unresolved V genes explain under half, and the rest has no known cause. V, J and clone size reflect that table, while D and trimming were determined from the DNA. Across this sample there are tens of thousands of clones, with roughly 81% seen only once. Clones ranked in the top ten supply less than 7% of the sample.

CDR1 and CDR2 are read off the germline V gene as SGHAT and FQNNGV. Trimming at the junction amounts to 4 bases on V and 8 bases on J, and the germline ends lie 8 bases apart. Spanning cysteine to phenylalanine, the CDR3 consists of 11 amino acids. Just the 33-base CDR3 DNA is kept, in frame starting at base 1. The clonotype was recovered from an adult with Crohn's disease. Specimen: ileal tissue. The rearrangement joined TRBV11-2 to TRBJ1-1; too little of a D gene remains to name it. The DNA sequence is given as TGTGCCAGCAGCTCACACGGGGAAGCTTTCTTT. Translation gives CASSSHGEAFF.